Listed below are T cell receptor beta chains from one sample, sequenced in a study of shared clonotypes between healthy human individuals. The data were produced by immunoSEQ multiplex PCR, yet TCRdb's version contains in-frame clones alone and is incomplete. This sample carries 2 million to 2.5 million clones, 90% to 96% of them seen once, and the ten largest clones take 0.13%. The sequenced material came from naive CD4+ T cells sorted from blood. These receptor sequences come from a man aged 18 to 29 in good health. Both conserved end residues are part of each CDR3. Clone size is not always given. Where it is, it says once, few, many or a class for expanded clones.

clone_size,j_call,v_call,cdr3_aa
.,TRBJ2-3,TRBV19,CASSIGWTSGGAYSTDTQYF
.,TRBJ2-2,TRBV29-1,CSALAGAGNTGELFF
.,TRBJ1-2,TRBV11-2,CASSLGPGKGYGYTF
.,TRBJ1-1,TRBV19,CASSPFLNTEAFF
.,TRBJ1-1,TRBV5-1,CASSLEWGITEAFF
.,TRBJ1-2,TRBV2,CASSETGATGYTF
few,TRBJ1-6,TRBV2,CASRRDGGQSPLHF
.,TRBJ2-1,TRBV5-4,CASSIQGQVYNEQFF
.,TRBJ1-1,TRBV30,CAWSERGRHTEAFF
once,TRBJ2-5,TRBV29-1,CSVDKGEIAETQYF
.,TRBJ1-4,TRBV30,CAWEGSGRPNEKLFF
.,TRBJ1-3,TRBV7-7,CASSPRPDSGNTIYF
.,TRBJ1-2,TRBV10-3,CAIRLTVGYTF
.,TRBJ1-6,TRBV21-1,CASSKSGWPGGNSALHF
.,TRBJ1-2,TRBV28,CASRSGVANYGYTF
.,TRBJ2-7,TRBV5-4,CASSTQSRYEQYF
.,TRBJ2-5,TRBV9,CASSVEGPRGTQYF
.,TRBJ1-4,TRBV5-4,CASSRDSNEKLFF
.,TRBJ1-4,TRBV2,CASSERGQGPLSFNEKLFF
.,TRBJ1-5,TRBV7-2,CASSRDQSNQPQHF
.,TRBJ1-5,TRBV5-8,CASRLLLGTGNQPQHF
few,TRBJ1-1,TRBV6-1,CASNAGREDTEAFF
.,TRBJ1-1,TRBV10-3,CAPWDRMNTEAFF
.,TRBJ2-4,TRBV23-1,CASSQSGTEIKNIQYF
few,TRBJ1-2,TRBV18,CASSPEGVNYGYTF